This T cell receptor (beta chain) was captured by sequencing in a study of cytomegalovirus exposure and HLA in healthy donors. In regard to this clone: The target antigen is unknown.

This CDR3 contains 13 residues. Trimming removed 8 bases at V and 0 bases at J, with 9 bases between. Germline V gene lookup returns CDR1 MDHEN and CDR2 SYDVKM. Use of 60 Vbeta and 13 Jbeta primers characterized the PCR. As processed by the authors: In a later analysis, about 12 million of 75 million to 85 million unique beta chains occurred in at least two donors. Sequencing used immunoSEQ multiplex PCR; TCRdb keeps in-frame clones, though not all of them. V and J calls and clone size come straight from that table; D and trimming were deduced from the DNA. This sample yields 110,000 to 150,000 clones, of which roughly 80% are seen a single time; about 4.1% belongs to the top ten. Study observations and caveats: An observed cluster of highly shared sequence variants was recorded as a likely sequencing artifact.

Sequenced sample: PBMCs. This sequence was found in a middle-aged woman in good health and CMV-seropositive. This rearrangement joins TRBV28 to TRBJ2-3; D perhaps matches TRBD2 (6 bases). DNA for the CDR3: TGTGCCAGCGGGAGGCTTAGCACAGATACGCAGTATTTT. This translates into CASGRLSTDTQYF.